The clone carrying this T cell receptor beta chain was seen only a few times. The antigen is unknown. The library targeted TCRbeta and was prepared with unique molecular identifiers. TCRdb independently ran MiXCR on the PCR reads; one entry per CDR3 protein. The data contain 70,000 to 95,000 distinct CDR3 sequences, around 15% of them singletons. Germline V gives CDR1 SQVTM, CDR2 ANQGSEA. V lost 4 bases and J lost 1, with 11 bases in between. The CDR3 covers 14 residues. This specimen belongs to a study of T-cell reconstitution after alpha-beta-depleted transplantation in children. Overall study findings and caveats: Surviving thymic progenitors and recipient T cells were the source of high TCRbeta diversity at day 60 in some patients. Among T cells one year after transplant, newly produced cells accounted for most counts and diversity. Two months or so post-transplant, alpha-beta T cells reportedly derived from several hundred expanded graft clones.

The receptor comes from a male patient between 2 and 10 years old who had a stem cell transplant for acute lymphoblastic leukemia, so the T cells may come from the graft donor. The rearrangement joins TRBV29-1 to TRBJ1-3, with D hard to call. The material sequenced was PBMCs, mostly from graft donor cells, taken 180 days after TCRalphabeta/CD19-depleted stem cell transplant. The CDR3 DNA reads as TGCAGCGTTGCAGCGACCGCGTCTGGAAACACCATATATTTT. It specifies CSVAATASGNTIYF.